This T cell receptor beta chain was captured by sequencing in a study of cytotoxic CD8 clonotypes in ibrutinib-treated CLL. Study-level information: Researchers reported over nine relapsed/refractory and about 14 treatment-naive patients, about 17 of them IGHV unmutated.

With regard to this clone: The antigen is not known.

Libraries were prepared by immunoSEQ multiplex PCR; TCRdb keeps only in-frame clonotypes and omits some of them. The table includes tens of thousands of clones, under 75% detected once. Cryopreserved PBMCs were the source of approximately 2 micrograms of genomic DNA, which went to TCR beta libraries. Trimming took 0 bases from V and 4 from J, leaving 10 bases between them. Germline lookup yields CDR1 MGHRA and CDR2 YSYEKL. This CDR3 is 15 amino acids long. The study, taken as a whole, reports: Treatment left the uncommon public clonotypes either contracted or stable in frequency. Baseline levels were approached again at progression, after clonality had risen at ibrutinib response.

The chain combines TRBV4-1 with TRBJ1-3; the D is unclear. Sequencing used PBMCs, obtained after 12 months of ibrutinib treatment. This clonotype was sampled from a human donor with chronic lymphocytic leukemia. The CDR3 region has the DNA TGCGCCAGCAGCCAAGATTGGCCTCAAGGAAACACCATATATTTT. Amino acids: CASSQDWPQGNTIYF.